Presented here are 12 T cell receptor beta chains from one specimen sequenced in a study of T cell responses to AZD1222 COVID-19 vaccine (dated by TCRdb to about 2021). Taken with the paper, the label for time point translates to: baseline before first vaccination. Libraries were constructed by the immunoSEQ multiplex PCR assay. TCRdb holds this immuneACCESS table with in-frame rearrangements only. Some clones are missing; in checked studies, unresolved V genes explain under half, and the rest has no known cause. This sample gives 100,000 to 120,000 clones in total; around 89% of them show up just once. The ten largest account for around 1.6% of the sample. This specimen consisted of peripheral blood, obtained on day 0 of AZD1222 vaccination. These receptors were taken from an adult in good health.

For the CDR3, the DNA is TGTGCCAGCAGTTACGACAGGGACTATGGCTACACCTTC. It is translated as CASSYDRDYGYTF. This chain links TRBV6-5 with TRBJ1-2; 7 nucleotides match TRBD1. The CDR3 runs 13 residues. The V segment lost 2 bases and the J segment 3 bases; nucleotides outside the gene matches: 0. Germline V CDR1 and CDR2: MNHEY, SVGAGI.

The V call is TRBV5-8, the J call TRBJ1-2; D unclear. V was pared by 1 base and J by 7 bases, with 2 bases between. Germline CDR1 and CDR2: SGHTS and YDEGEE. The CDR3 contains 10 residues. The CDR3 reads CASSLLGYTF. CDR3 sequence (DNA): TGTGCCAGCAGCTTGCTTGGCTACACCTTC.

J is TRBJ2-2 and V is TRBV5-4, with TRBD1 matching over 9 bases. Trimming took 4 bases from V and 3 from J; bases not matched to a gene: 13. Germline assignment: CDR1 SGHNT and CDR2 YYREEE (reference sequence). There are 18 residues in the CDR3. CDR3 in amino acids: CASSQGQGPRGDTGELFF. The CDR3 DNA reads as TGTGCCAGCAGCCAAGGACAGGGGCCGAGGGGGGACACCGGGGAGCTGTTTTTT.

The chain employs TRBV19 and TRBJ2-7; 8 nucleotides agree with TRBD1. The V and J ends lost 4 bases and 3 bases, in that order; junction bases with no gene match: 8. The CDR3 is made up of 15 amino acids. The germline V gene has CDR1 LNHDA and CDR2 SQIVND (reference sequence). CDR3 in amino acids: CASSKGQGRIYEQYF. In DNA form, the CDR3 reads TGTGCCAGTAGTAAAGGACAGGGTCGGATCTACGAGCAGTACTTC.

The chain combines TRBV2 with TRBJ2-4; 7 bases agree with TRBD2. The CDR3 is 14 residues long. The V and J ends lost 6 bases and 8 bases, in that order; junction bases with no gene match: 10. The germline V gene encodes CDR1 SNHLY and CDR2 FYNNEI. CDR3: CASRPQSGVDIQYF. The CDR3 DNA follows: TGTGCCAGCAGGCCTCAGAGCGGGGTAGACATTCAGTACTTC.

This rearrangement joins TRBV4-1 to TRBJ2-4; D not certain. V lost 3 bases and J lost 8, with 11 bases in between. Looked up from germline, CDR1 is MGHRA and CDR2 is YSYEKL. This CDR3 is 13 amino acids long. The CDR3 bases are TGCGCCAGCAGCCAGATCTCCGGAGACATTCAGTACTTC. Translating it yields CASSQISGDIQYF.

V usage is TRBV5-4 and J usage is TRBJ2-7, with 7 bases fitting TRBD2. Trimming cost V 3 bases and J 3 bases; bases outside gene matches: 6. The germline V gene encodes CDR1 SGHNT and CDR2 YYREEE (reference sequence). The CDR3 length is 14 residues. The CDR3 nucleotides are TGTGCCAGCAGCTCCTCGGGAGGCTTCTACGAGCAGTACTTC. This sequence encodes CASSSSGGFYEQYF.

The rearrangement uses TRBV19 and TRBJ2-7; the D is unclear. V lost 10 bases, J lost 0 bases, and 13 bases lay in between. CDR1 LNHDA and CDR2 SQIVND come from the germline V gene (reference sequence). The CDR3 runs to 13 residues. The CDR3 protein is CATSGLGSYEQYF. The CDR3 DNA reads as TGTGCCACCTCGGGTTTGGGCTCCTACGAGCAGTACTTC. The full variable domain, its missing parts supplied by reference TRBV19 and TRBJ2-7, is DGGITQSPKYLFRKEGQNVTLSCEQNLNHDAMYWYRQDPGQGLRLIYYSQIVNDFQKGDIAEGYSVSREKKESFPLTVTSAQKNPTAFYLCATSGLGSYEQYFGPGTRLTVT.

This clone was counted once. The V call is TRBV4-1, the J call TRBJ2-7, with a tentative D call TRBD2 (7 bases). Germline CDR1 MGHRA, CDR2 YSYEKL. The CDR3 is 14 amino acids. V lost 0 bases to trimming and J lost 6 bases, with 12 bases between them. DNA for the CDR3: TGCGCCAGCAGCCAAGATATGGGGGGGCTCGAGCAGTACTTC. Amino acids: CASSQDMGGLEQYF.

The CDR3 protein is CAASGGQGSADTQYF. The CDR3 DNA reads TGTGCCGCCTCGGGGGGACAGGGGAGTGCGGATACGCAGTATTTT. The chain has TRBV7-9 and TRBJ2-3, with 10 bases lining up with TRBD1. This CDR3 contains 15 residues. V trimming: 11 bases; J trimming: 6 bases; junction bases outside the gene matches: 14. Germline values: CDR1 SEHNR, CDR2 FQNEAQ (reference sequence).

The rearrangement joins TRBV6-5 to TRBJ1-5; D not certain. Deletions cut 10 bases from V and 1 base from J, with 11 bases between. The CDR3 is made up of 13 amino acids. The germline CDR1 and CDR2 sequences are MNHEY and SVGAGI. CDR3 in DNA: TGTGCCATGGCGGCAAACAGCAATCAGCCCCAGCATTTT. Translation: CAMAANSNQPQHF.

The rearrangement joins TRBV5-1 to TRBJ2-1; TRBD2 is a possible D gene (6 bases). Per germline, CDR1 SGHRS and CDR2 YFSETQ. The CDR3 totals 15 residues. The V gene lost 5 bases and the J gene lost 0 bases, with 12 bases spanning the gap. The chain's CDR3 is CASRASGSSYNEQFF. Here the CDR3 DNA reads TGCGCCAGCAGGGCCTCCGGGAGCTCCTACAATGAGCAGTTCTTC.